The entry that follows covers one TCR beta chain sequence. All enrollees were roughly 18 to 89 years old and from 24 US areas. Two negative PCRs, clearance, or symptom resolution characterized the recovered Cohort 3 donors. The sample originates from a study of blood T cell repertoires in COVID-19. Whole-study context: Donors in the United States, Italy and Spain gave samples during acute or convalescent COVID-19.

In the source study's methods: Reference gene primer amplification yielded estimated nucleated cell counts. Here immunoSEQ multiplex PCR was the method, and the copy in TCRdb shows in-frame clones only, minus some. V, J and clone size derive from that table, while D and trimming were established from the DNA sequence. This sample has 320,000 or so clones, with approximately 91% found just once. V was trimmed by 7 bases and J by 1 base, leaving 8 bases between them. The CDR3 extends over 12 amino acids. CDR1 is SNHLY and CDR2 is FYNNEI in the germline V gene. The chain carries TRBV2 and TRBJ2-7, with D possibly being TRBD2 (5 bases). This clonotype originated in a man aged 60 to 69 who had recovered from COVID-19. Sequencing was performed on PBMCs or T cells enriched from blood (not recorded which). The CDR3 DNA sequence: TGTGCCAGCACTCGGGGTTCCTACGAGCAGTACTTC. This codes for CASTRGSYEQYF. The whole variable domain, filled in from reference TRBV2 and TRBJ2-7, reads EPEVTQTPSHQVTQMGQEVILRCVPISNHLYFYWYRQILGQKVEFLVSFYNNEISEKSEIFDDQFSVERPDGSNFTLKIRSTKLEDSAMYFCASTRGSYEQYFGPGTRLTVT.